The 14 T cell receptor beta chains presented below share a single source sample, sequenced in a study of T cell repertoires in cytomegalovirus infection. TCRdb processed the reads anew with MiXCR; each CDR3 protein has one entry. The data show around 740,000 distinct CDR3 sequences, approximately 40% seen once. Sequencing was carried out using PBMCs. These TCRs come from a human donor in good health (CMV status not recorded). Some clones in this sample may be carry-over from other donors' samples.

This clonotype was observed at least ten times. V is TRBV6-4 and J is TRBJ2-3; TRBD2 matches at 12 bases. The V gene's germline CDR1 is MRHNA and CDR2 SNTAGT. This CDR3 comprises 16 residues. The J segment lost 5 bases and the V segment lost 6 bases, leaving 9 bases of the junction unmatched. The CDR3 nucleotides read TGTGCCAGCAGCCCTAGCGGGGGGGATAGTGGAGATACGCAGTATTTT. Translated, it gives CASSPSGGDSGDTQYF.

CDR3 nucleotide sequence: TGTGCCAGCAGCTTGAACCCGGGGGGAACAGATACGCAGTATTTT. It specifies CASSLNPGGTDTQYF. The gene calls are TRBV7-6 and TRBJ2-3; 7 bases are a match to TRBD2. V gave up 3 bases and J gave up 3 bases; unmatched junction bases: 6. The CDR3 sequence is 15 residues long. The V gene's germline CDR1 is SGHVS and CDR2 FNYEAQ.

This chain uses TRBV4-1 with TRBJ2-4, with 9 bases fitting TRBD2. There are 18 residues in the CDR3. With 0 bases clipped from V and 1 base from J, the junction kept 7 bases outside the gene matches. Germline V CDR1 and CDR2: MGHRA, YSYEKL. Here the CDR3 reads CASSQDRGSGGAKNIQYF. The CDR3 region has the DNA TGCGCCAGCAGCCAAGATAGGGGGAGCGGGGGGGCCAAAAACATTCAGTACTTC.

This chain connects TRBV24-1 to TRBJ2-1; 10 positions agree with TRBD1. Trimming at V came to 7 bases and at J to 8 bases, leaving 10 bases not matched to a gene. This CDR3 is 15 amino acids long. Germline CDR1 reads KGHDR; CDR2 reads SFDVKD. CDR3 residues: CATSATGTGVDEQFF. In DNA, the CDR3 is TGTGCCACCAGCGCAACCGGGACAGGGGTTGATGAGCAGTTCTTC.

Comment on this clonotype: The DNA is omitted, as the CDR3 cannot be located on it reliably, and the CDR3 follows TCRdb's listing. The J gene is TRBJ2-7, the V gene TRBV7-5; no check of the table's D call, TRBD1, against the DNA was made. TRBV7-5 constitutes a pseudogene. The CDR3 extends over 18 residues, inclusive of both ends. This CDR3 reads CISVPEARPGTGGYEQYF.

The J gene is TRBJ2-5, the V gene TRBV7-6; perhaps TRBD2 as D (6 bases). V lost 7 bases, J lost 4 bases, and 13 bases lay in between. Germline V gene sequence: CDR1 SGHVS, CDR2 FNYEAQ. The CDR3 runs to 13 residues. The CDR3 loop is CASTSVGGETQYF. For the CDR3, the DNA is TGTGCCAGCACCTCCGTGGGAGGAGAGACCCAGTACTTC.

The chain uses TRBV12-3 or TRBV12-4 and TRBJ1-1; D not certain. Trimming took 5 bases from V and 11 from J, leaving 15 bases between them. There are 12 residues in the CDR3. The CDR3 nucleotides read TGTGCCAGCAGTAGCGGGTCGGTGGGGGCTTTCTTT. It encodes CASSSGSVGAFF.

V is TRBV6-5 and J is TRBJ1-3; the D is unclear. The CDR3 extends over 11 amino acids. Germline V gives CDR1 MNHEY, CDR2 SVGAGI. V was pared by 5 bases and J by 5 bases, with 4 bases between. Written as DNA, the CDR3 is TGTGCCAGCAGTGAGCGAAACACCATATATTTT. As protein: CASSERNTIYF.

Comments on this clonotype: In this CDR3 the conserved last residue, phenylalanine or tryptophan, is missing, so a read error is likely. The genes are TRBV19 and TRBJ2-1; 9 nucleotides match TRBD1. This CDR3 is built from 16 residues. Germline CDR1 LNHDA, CDR2 SQIVND (reference sequence). CDR3 nucleotide sequence: TGTGCCAGTATTATAGTGTCGGGACAGGGATACAATGAGCAGTTCGTC. Protein sequence: CASIIVSGQGYNEQFV.

This clonotype was recorded at least ten times. The rearrangement uses TRBV7-8 and TRBJ2-5; 8 bases fit TRBD1. Germline V gene data show CDR1 as SGHVS and CDR2 as FQNEAQ. V dropped 5 bases and J dropped 0; count of bases not matched to a gene: 5. The CDR3 extends over 15 amino acids. The CDR3 loop reads CASSPRQGNQETQYF. CDR3 in DNA: TGTGCCAGCAGCCCTCGACAGGGGAACCAAGAGACCCAGTACTTC.

The chain has TRBV7-3 and TRBJ2-2; TRBD1 agrees at 7 bases. Germline assignment: CDR1 SGHTA and CDR2 FQGTGA. This CDR3 contains 15 residues. V was pared by 5 bases and J by 4 bases, with 7 bases of the junction left unmatched. The CDR3 region has the DNA TGTGCCAGCAGCCCAAGAGGGACAGCCACCGGGGAGCTGTTTTTT. This gives the protein CASSPRGTATGELFF.

This chain joins TRBV30 and TRBJ2-7; 10 bases are a match to TRBD2. This CDR3 region has 16 residues. Trimming took 2 bases from V and 3 from J; bases not matched to a gene: 10. Germline V gives CDR1 GTSNPN, CDR2 SVGIG (reference sequence). The CDR3 DNA is TGTGCCTGGAGTCGGGGTACTAGCGGGGTCCTCTACGAGCAGTACTTC. This sequence encodes CAWSRGTSGVLYEQYF.

This chain links TRBV20-1 with TRBJ2-5, with D uncertain. V was cut by 3 bases and J by 5 bases, with 19 bases left in between. Germline CDR1 DFQATT, CDR2 SNEGSKA (reference sequence). The CDR3 contains 15 residues. CDR3 nucleotide sequence: TGCAGTGCTAGGCCTGCGGCAGGCCTCAGGGAGACCCAGTACTTC. Translating it yields CSARPAAGLRETQYF.

In this sample, this clonotype turned up a few times. This rearrangement joins TRBV7-9 to TRBJ2-1; 11 nucleotides align to TRBD2. Germline V CDR1 and CDR2: SEHNR, FQNEAQ (reference sequence). The CDR3 has 18 amino acids. V gave up 6 bases and J gave up 4 bases; unmatched junction bases: 14. In DNA, the CDR3 is TGTGCCAGCAGTCGATACTCCGGACTAGCGGGCTCATACAATGAGCAGTTCTTC. Its protein is CASSRYSGLAGSYNEQFF.